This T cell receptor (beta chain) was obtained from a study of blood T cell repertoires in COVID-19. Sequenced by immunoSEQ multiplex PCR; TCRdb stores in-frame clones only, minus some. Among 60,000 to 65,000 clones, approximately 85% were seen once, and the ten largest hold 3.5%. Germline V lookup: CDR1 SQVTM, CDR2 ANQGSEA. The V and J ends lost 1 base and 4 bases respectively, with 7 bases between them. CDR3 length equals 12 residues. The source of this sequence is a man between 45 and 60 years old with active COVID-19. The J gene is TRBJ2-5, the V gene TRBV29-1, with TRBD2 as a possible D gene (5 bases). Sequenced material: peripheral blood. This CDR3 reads CSVEVGVETQYF. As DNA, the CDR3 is TGCAGCGTTGAAGTGGGAGTAGAGACCCAGTACTTC. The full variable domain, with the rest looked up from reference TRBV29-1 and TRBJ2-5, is SAVISQKPSRDICQRGTSLTIQCQVDSQVTMMFWYRQQPGQSLTLIATANQGSEATYESGFVIDKFPISRPNLTFSTLTVSNMSPEDSSIYLCSVEVGVETQYFGPGTRLLVL.